These 3 T cell receptor beta chains came from one sample sequenced in a study of T cell repertoires in cytomegalovirus infection. These receptors lack a known antigen. Each CDR3 protein gets one entry after TCRdb re-called the reads with MiXCR. The sample gives about a million distinct CDR3 sequences, under 40% of which show up once; 13% is in the top ten. This specimen was cultured CD8+ T cells from PBMCs, taken from culture after CMV antigen stimulation. The origin of the receptors is a human donor in good health (CMV status not recorded). Some clones in this sample may be carry-over from other donors' samples.

This chain connects TRBV27 to TRBJ2-7; 10 positions agree with TRBD1. Germline values: CDR1 MNHEY, CDR2 SMNVEV (reference sequence). This CDR3 has 15 residues. V lost 3 bases and J lost 5; bases outside the gene matches: 7. The CDR3 DNA sequence: TGTGCCAGCAGTTTTTCCGGGACAGGGGTCAACGAGCAGTACGTC. As protein: CASSFSGTGVNEQYV.

The CDR3 region is CASSRGPYEQYV. As DNA, the CDR3 is TGTGCCAGCAGCCGAGGGCCCTACGAGCAGTACGTC. The chain couples TRBV5-4 to TRBJ2-7; tentative D call: TRBD2 (5 bases). The CDR3 covers 12 residues. V lost 4 bases and J 2 bases, leaving 7 bases between the germline ends. CDR1 is SGHNT and CDR2 is YYREEE in the germline V gene (reference sequence).

This sequence joins TRBV5-1 and TRBJ2-4, with D possibly matching TRBD2 (6 bases). The germline V gene has CDR1 SGHRS and CDR2 YFSETQ. V was cut by 4 bases and J by 3 bases, with 20 bases left in between. The CDR3 consists of 17 residues. CDR3 protein: CASSPSLEGLDKNIQYF. The DNA of the CDR3 is TGCGCCAGCAGCCCCAGTCTGGAGGGGTTGGACAAAAACATTCAGTACTTC.